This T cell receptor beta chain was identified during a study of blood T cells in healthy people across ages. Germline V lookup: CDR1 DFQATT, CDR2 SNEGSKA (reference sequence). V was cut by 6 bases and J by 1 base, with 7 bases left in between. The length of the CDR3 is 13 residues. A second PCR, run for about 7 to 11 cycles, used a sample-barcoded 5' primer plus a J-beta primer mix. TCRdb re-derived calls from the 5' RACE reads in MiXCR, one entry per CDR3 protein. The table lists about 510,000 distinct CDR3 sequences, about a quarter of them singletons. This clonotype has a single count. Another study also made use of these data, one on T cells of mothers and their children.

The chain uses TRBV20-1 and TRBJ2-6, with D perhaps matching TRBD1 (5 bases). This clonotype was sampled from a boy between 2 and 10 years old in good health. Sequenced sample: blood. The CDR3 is CSARGSGANVLTF. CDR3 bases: TGCAGTGCAAGGGGTTCTGGGGCCAACGTCCTGACTTTC.